This T cell receptor beta chain stems from a study of blood T cell repertoires in COVID-19 (dated by TCRdb to the early 2020s). In terms of the full investigation: Samples covering the acute and convalescent phases of COVID-19 were provided by collaborators in the United States, Italy and Spain. Nearly every sample came with metadata listing a de-identified subject ID, COVID-19 status, age in years and sex. Deeply sampled blood TCRbeta repertoires from subjects exposed to, actively infected with, or recovered from COVID-19 were included in the dataset. The prospective study material was composed of cDNA or gDNA derived from T cells, B-cell-depleted T cells, or PBMCs. The repertoires were released in a freely available public database intended as a resource for research on the immune response to SARS-CoV-2. HLA class I and class II types, where available, came from metadata supplied by the sample provider rather than from assay-based typing. Samples came from the ongoing ImmuneRACE study (first 160 participants) plus 1,254 subjects from 6 global collaborators.

This clone was recorded once. The antigen this receptor binds is unknown. Base qualities are missing; no much larger clone stands one base away. The immunoSEQ Assay, a bias-controlled multiplex PCR, was used to amplify TCRbeta CDR3 regions from genomic DNA. The paper's data handling went like this. The number of nucleated cells in each sample was estimated from the amplification of reference gene primers within the assay. To quantify the absolute abundance of each unique TCRbeta CDR3 rearrangement, sequence reads were collapsed and filtered. For each sample, productive Simpson clonality was calculated as the square root of Simpson's diversity index across productive rearrangements. In its TCRdb copy, this immuneACCESS table keeps in-frame sequences only and misses some clones. Where compared with another copy, unresolved V genes explain less than half of these, and the others have no known cause. V and J calls and clone size come straight from that table; D and trimming were deduced from the DNA. The sample table records around 220,000 clones; over 80% of these occur just once. Of the sample, roughly 5% falls within the top ten clones.

Study-level results and caveats: How much clinical and demographic metadata was included differed by source and by participant, and the metadata was provided uncurated.

CDR1 and CDR2, per the germline V gene, are MNHNS and SASEGT. V is reduced by 2 bases and J by 10 bases, leaving a spacing of 14 bases between them. The CDR3 has 13 amino acids, counting the end cysteine and phenylalanine. CDR3 DNA only is kept here, 39 bases in frame from base 1. Whole blood was collected in K2EDTA tubes by collaborating institutions according to the institutions' own protocols. For TCRbeta analysis, collaborator samples were shipped as frozen whole blood, as isolated PBMCs, or as DNA extracted from either sample type. The chain uses TRBV6-1 and TRBJ1-1; the D gene is possibly TRBD1, with 6 bases matching. The sample taken for sequencing was peripheral blood. The clonotype comes from a human donor in a cohort sampled during active COVID-19. The DNA reads as follows: TGTGCCAGCAGTGAATTAGGGGGGGGTGGAGCTTTCTTT. It encodes CASSELGGGGAFF.